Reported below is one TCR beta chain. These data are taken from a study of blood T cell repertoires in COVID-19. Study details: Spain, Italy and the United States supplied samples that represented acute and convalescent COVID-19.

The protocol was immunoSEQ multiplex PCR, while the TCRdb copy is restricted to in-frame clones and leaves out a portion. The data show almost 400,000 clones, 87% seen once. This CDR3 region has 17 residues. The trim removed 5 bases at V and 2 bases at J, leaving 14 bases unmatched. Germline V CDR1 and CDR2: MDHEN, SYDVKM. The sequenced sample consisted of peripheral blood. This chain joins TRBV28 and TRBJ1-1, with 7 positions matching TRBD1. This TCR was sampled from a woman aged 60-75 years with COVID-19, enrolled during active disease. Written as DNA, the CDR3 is TGTGCCAGCAGTCCCCCAGGGGGGAGTGGGATCAACACTGAAGCTTTCTTT. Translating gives CASSPPGGSGINTEAFF.